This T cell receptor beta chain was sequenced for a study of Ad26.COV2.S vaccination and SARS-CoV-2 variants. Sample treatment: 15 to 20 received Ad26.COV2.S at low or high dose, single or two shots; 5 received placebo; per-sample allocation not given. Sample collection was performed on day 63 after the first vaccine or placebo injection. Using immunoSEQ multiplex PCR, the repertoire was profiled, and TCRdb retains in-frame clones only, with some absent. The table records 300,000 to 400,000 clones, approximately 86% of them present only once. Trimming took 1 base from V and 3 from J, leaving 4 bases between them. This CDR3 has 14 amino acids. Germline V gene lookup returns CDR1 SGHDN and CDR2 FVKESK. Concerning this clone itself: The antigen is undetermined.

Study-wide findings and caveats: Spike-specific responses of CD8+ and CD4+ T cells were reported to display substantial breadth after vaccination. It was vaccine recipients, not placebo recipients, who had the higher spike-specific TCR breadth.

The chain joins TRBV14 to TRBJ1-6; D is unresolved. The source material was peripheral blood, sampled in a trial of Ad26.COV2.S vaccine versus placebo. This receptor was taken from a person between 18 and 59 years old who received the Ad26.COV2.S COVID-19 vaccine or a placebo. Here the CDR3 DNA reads TGTGCCAGCAGCCAAGGGGTCTATAATTCACCCCTCCACTTT. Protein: CASSQGVYNSPLHF. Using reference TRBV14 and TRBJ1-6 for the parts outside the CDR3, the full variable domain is EAGVTQFPSHSVIEKGQTVTLRCDPISGHDNLYWYRRVMGKEIKFLLHFVKESKQDESGMPNNRFLAERTGGTYSTLKVQPAELEDSGVYFCASSQGVYNSPLHFGNGTRLTVT.